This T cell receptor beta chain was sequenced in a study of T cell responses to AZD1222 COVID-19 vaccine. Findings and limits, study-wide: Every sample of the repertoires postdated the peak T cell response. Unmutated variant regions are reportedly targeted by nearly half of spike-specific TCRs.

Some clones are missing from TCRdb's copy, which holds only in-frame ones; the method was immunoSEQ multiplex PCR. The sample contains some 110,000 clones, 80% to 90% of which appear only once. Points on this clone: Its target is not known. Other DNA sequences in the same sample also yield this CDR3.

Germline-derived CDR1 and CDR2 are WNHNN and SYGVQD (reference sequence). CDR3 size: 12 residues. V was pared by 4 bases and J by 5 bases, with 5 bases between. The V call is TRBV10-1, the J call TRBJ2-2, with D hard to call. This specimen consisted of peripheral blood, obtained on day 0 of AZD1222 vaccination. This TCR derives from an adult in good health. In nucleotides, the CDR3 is TGCGCCAGCAGTGGGAGAACCGGGGAGCTGTTTTTT. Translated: CASSGRTGELFF.